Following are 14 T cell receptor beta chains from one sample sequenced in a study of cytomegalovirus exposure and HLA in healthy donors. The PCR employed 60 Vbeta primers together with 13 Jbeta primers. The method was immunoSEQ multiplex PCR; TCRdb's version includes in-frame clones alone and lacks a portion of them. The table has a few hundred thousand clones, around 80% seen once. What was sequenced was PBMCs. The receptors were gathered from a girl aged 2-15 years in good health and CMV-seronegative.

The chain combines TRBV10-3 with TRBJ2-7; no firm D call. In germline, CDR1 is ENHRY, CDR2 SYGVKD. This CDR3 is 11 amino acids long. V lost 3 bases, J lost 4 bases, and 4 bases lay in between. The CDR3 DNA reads TGTGCCATCAGTGATCGGTACGAGCAGTACTTC. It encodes CAISDRYEQYF.

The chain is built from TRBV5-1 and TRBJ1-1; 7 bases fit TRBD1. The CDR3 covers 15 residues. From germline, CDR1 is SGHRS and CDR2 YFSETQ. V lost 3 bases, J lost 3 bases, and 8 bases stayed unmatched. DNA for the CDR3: TGCGCCAGCAGCTACTACGACAGGGCAGACACTGAAGCTTTCTTT. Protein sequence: CASSYYDRADTEAFF.

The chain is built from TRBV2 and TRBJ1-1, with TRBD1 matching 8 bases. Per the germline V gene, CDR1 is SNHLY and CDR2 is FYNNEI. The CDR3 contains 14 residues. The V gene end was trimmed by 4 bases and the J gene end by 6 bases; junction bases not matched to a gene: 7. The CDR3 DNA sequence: TGTGCCAGCAGTGCGGACAGGGATTACTCTGAAGCTTTCTTT. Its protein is CASSADRDYSEAFF.

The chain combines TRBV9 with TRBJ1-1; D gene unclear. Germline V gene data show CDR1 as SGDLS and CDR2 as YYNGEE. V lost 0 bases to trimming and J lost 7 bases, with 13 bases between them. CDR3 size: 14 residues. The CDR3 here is CASSVGQTPFEAFF. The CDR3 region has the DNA TGTGCCAGCAGCGTAGGGCAGACACCATTTGAAGCTTTCTTT.

CDR3 in DNA: TGCGCCAGCAGACTTCGAGAGACAGGGGCCAAGCAGTACTTC. Protein product: CASRLRETGAKQYF. V usage is TRBV5-1 and J usage is TRBJ2-7; TRBD1 matches at 8 bases. This CDR3 region has 14 residues. The V segment lost 5 bases and the J segment 8 bases; nucleotides outside the gene matches: 12. CDR1 is SGHRS, CDR2 YFSETQ, per germline.

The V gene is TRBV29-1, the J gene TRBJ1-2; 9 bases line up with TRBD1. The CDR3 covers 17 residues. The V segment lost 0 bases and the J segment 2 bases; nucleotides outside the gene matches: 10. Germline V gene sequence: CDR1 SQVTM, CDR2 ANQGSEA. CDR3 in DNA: TGCAGCGTTGAAGATCTCGATTGGGGACAGGGAAACTATGGCTACACCTTC. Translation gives CSVEDLDWGQGNYGYTF.

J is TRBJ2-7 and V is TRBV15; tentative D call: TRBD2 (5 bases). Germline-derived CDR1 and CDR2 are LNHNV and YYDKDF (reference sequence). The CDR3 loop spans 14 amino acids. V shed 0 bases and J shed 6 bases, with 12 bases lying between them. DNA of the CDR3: TGTGCCACCAGCAGAGAACTGCGGAGGTCCGAGCAGTACTTC. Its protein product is CATSRELRRSEQYF.

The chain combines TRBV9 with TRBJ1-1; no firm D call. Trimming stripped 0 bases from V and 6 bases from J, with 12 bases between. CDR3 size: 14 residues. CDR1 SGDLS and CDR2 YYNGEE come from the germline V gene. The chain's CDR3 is CASSVGGSASEAFF. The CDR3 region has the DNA TGTGCCAGCAGCGTAGGTGGCAGTGCCTCTGAAGCTTTCTTT.

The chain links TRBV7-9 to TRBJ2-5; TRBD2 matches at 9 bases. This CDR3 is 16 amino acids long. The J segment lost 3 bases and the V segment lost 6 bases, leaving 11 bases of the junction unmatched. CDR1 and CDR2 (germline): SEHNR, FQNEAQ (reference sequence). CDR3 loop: CASRSQGTSPKETQYF. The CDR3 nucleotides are TGTGCCAGCAGGTCCCAGGGGACTAGCCCAAAAGAGACCCAGTACTTC.

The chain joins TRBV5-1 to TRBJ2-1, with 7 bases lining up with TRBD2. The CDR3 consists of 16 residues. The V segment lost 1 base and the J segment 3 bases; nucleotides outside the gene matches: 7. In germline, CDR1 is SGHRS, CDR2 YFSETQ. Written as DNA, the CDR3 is TGCGCCAGCAGCTTGCTCGCCAGCGGGGTCTACAATGAGCAGTTCTTC. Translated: CASSLLASGVYNEQFF.

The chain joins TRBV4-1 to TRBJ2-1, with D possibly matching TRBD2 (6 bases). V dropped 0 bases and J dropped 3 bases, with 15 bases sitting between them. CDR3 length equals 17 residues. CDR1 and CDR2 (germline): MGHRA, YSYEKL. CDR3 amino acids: CASSQELVGGGYNEQFF. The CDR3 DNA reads TGCGCCAGCAGCCAAGAATTGGTGGGAGGAGGCTACAATGAGCAGTTCTTC.

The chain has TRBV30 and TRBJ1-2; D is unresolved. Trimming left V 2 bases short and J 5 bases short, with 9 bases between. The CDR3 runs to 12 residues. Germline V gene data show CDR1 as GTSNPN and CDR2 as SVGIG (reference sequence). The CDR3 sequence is CAWSPAGYGYTF. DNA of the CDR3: TGTGCCTGGAGTCCGGCAGGATATGGCTACACCTTC.

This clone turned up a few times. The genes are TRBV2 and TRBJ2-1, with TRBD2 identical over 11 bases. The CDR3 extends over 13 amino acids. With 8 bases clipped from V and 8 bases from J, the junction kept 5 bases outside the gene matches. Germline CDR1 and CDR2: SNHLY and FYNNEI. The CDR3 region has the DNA TGTGCCAGCCGAGGACTAGCGGGCGATGAGCAGTTCTTC. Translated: CASRGLAGDEQFF.

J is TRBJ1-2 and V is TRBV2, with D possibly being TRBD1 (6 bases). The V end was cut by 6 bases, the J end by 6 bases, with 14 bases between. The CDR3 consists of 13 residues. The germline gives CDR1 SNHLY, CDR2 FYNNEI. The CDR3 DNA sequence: TGTGCCAGCAGCATTCACAGGGAGAATGGCTACACCTTC. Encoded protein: CASSIHRENGYTF. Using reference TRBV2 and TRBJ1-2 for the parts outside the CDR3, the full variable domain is EPEVTQTPSHQVTQMGQEVILRCVPISNHLYFYWYRQILGQKVEFLVSFYNNEISEKSEIFDDQFSVERPDGSNFTLKIRSTKLEDSAMYFCASSIHRENGYTFGSGTRLTVV.